Below, 21 T cell receptor beta chains from the same sample are listed, as sequenced in a study of beta chain features in type 1 diabetes. TCRB transcripts that were expressed got sequenced, as all of the isolated RNA had been reverse transcribed. Sequencing was performed with immunoSEQ multiplex PCR; in TCRdb, only in-frame clones are kept and a portion is missing. The sample contains hundreds of thousands of clones, about 30% of which appear only once. The sequenced sample was naive CD4+ T cells from blood. These receptors all come from a man between 18 and 35 years old in good health.

The V and J genes are TRBV29-1 and TRBJ1-1; no definite D call. V was pared by 5 bases and J by 4 bases, with 14 bases between. The CDR3 length is 13 residues. Per germline, CDR1 SQVTM and CDR2 ANQGSEA. The CDR3 sequence is CSVWGRVFTEAFF. For the CDR3, the DNA is TGCAGCGTTTGGGGAAGGGTATTCACTGAAGCTTTCTTT.

V is TRBV6-6 and J is TRBJ2-3, with D possibly TRBD1 on 6 matching bases. Trimming took off 7 bases at V and 6 bases at J, with 11 bases between the two ends. The CDR3 covers 12 residues. Germline V gives CDR1 MNHNY, CDR2 SVGAGI (reference sequence). The CDR3 sequence: CASTGVGDTQYF. CDR3 coding DNA: TGTGCCAGCACAGGGGTTGGTGATACGCAGTATTTT.

This clone has more than one count but fewer than ten. This chain joins TRBV25-1 and TRBJ2-7; D gene ambiguous. Germline V gene sequence: CDR1 MGHDK, CDR2 SYGVNS. This CDR3 is built from 13 residues. Trimming shortened V by 5 bases and J by 7 bases, and 15 bases separated the two germline ends. The CDR3: CASSNVGLGEQYF. The CDR3 region has the DNA TGTGCCAGCAGTAATGTGGGGTTGGGGGAGCAGTACTTC.

This clone was counted only a few times. This chain joins TRBV9 and TRBJ2-1, with no clear D. Germline-derived CDR1 and CDR2 are SGDLS and YYNGEE. Trimming took off 3 bases at V and 2 bases at J, with 15 bases between the two ends. The CDR3 sequence is 16 residues long. The CDR3 region is CASSASVSVPYNEQFF. As DNA, the CDR3 is TGTGCCAGCAGCGCCTCGGTCAGCGTTCCCTACAATGAGCAGTTCTTC.

This clone was counted between two and nine times. The chain uses TRBV30 and TRBJ2-5, with TRBD2 identical over 8 bases. Per the germline V gene, CDR1 is GTSNPN and CDR2 is SVGIG (reference sequence). CDR3 size: 13 residues. V was clipped by 4 bases and J by 1 base; unmatched bases: 2. The CDR3 nucleotides read TGTGCCTGGAACGGGAGGGCCCAAGAGACCCAGTACTTC. Translated: CAWNGRAQETQYF.

There are a few counts of this clone. The genes are TRBV4-2 and TRBJ2-7; D unclear. The germline V gene encodes CDR1 LGHNA and CDR2 YNFKEQ. This CDR3 comprises 13 residues. V was cut by 1 base and J by 5 bases, with 9 bases left in between. The CDR3: CASSQGLVNEQYF. CDR3 coding DNA: TGTGCCAGCAGCCAAGGGCTAGTGAACGAGCAGTACTTC.

Here the CDR3 DNA reads TGTGCTACCAAAGACGCGGCCTCCTACAATGAGCAGTTCTTC. Translated, it gives CATKDAASYNEQFF. The chain uses TRBV19 and TRBJ2-1; no clear D. From germline, CDR1 is LNHDA and CDR2 SQIVND (reference sequence). The CDR3 totals 14 residues.

This clone has only a few counts. Germline is not matched at one junction end, which may reflect a read error. V usage is TRBV28 and J usage is TRBJ2-1; D is uncertain. The CDR3 sequence is 11 residues long. Germline V CDR1 and CDR2: MDHEN, SYDVKM. The CDR3 loop is CASISNNEQFF. CDR3 coding DNA: TGTGCCAGCATCTCCAACAATGAGCAGTTCTTC.

The rearrangement joins TRBV29-1 to TRBJ2-1, with a weak D call TRBD2 (5 bases). Trimming removed 7 bases at V and 8 bases at J, with 12 bases between. Germline V gene lookup returns CDR1 SQVTM and CDR2 ANQGSEA. The CDR3 spans 11 residues. The CDR3 sequence is CSGTSSDEQFF. The CDR3 DNA reads as TGCAGCGGCACTAGTAGCGATGAGCAGTTCTTC.

This clone occurred a few times. The CDR3 loop reads CSASLSYGYTF. CDR3 DNA: TGCAGTGCTAGCTTGAGCTATGGCTACACCTTC. The genes are TRBV20-1 and TRBJ1-2; D uncertain. In germline, CDR1 is DFQATT, CDR2 SNEGSKA (reference sequence). Trimming removed 3 bases at V and 4 bases at J, with 6 bases between. The CDR3 is made up of 11 amino acids.

The chain uses TRBV7-6 and TRBJ2-7, with unresolved D. Trimming stripped 2 bases from V and 0 bases from J, with 5 bases between. This CDR3 region has 13 residues. The germline V gene has CDR1 SGHVS and CDR2 FNYEAQ. In nucleotides, the CDR3 is TGTGCCAGCAGCTTATATCCCTCCTACGAGCAGTACTTC. Its translation: CASSLYPSYEQYF.

The chain employs TRBV5-1 and TRBJ1-1, with a possible D match to TRBD1 (5 bases). V was clipped by 2 bases and J by 0 bases, with 8 bases between them. The germline CDR1 and CDR2 sequences are SGHRS and YFSETQ. This CDR3 spans 14 amino acids. The CDR3 region is CASSLGTLNTEAFF. The CDR3 coding sequence is TGCGCCAGCAGCTTAGGGACGCTGAACACTGAAGCTTTCTTT.

This chain joins TRBV6-6 and TRBJ2-7, with 8 bases lining up with TRBD1. The CDR3 extends over 13 amino acids. Germline values: CDR1 MNHNY, CDR2 SVGAGI (reference sequence). J gave up 11 bases and V 0 bases, and 6 bases lay outside the gene matches. The CDR3: CASSYSSPGQEYF. CDR3 in DNA: TGTGCCAGCAGTTACTCTTCCCCGGGACAGGAGTACTTC.

The chain recombines TRBV30 with TRBJ2-7; D is ambiguous. This CDR3 has 13 amino acids. V lost 2 bases and J lost 0, with 8 bases in between. CDR1 is GTSNPN, CDR2 SVGIG, per germline (reference sequence). As DNA, the CDR3 is TGTGCCTGGAGTTCGGGTATCTCCTACGAGCAGTACTTC. Translated, it gives CAWSSGISYEQYF.

The V gene is TRBV30, the J gene TRBJ2-7; 8 bases are shared with TRBD2. The CDR3 has 13 amino acids. In germline, CDR1 is GTSNPN, CDR2 SVGIG (reference sequence). The V gene end was trimmed by 5 bases and the J gene end by 11 bases; junction bases not matched to a gene: 14. CDR3 DNA sequence: TGTGCCTGGGGCCACAGTGCGGGAGGATCCGAGTACTTC. It translates to CAWGHSAGGSEYF. Full variable domain (missing parts from reference TRBV30 and TRBJ2-7): SQTIHQWPATLVQPVGSPLSLECTVEGTSNPNLYWYRQAAGRGLQLLFYSVGIGQISSEVPQNLSASRPQDRQFILSSKKLLLSDSGFYLCAWGHSAGGSEYFGPGTRLTVT.

The V call is TRBV25-1, the J call TRBJ2-1; 11 bases map to TRBD2. The CDR3 contains 16 residues. V dropped 5 bases and J dropped 0; count of bases not matched to a gene: 3. Per germline, CDR1 MGHDK and CDR2 SYGVNS. The CDR3, as DNA: TGTGCCAGCAGTACGGGACTAGCGGCCTCCTACAATGAGCAGTTCTTC. Translating gives CASSTGLAASYNEQFF.

This clone was seen more than once but under ten times. The chain joins TRBV27 to TRBJ2-5; 7 nucleotides agree with TRBD1. The germline CDR1 and CDR2 sequences are MNHEY and SMNVEV (reference sequence). The CDR3 sequence is 14 residues long. V shed 6 bases and J 2 bases; nucleotides not matched to a gene: 6. CDR3 in amino acids: CASRQRGQQETQYF. The CDR3 bases are TGTGCCAGCAGGCAGAGGGGGCAGCAAGAGACCCAGTACTTC.

This clone was picked up a small number of times. The chain combines TRBV9 with TRBJ1-2; the D gene is possibly TRBD1 (6 bases). The ends were cut back, 2 bases at V and 3 bases at J, with 11 bases in the middle. Germline CDR1 reads SGDLS; CDR2 reads YYNGEE. The CDR3 has 14 amino acids. The CDR3 DNA reads TGTGCCAGCAGCGTGGACAGCGAGTACTATGGCTACACCTTC. It encodes CASSVDSEYYGYTF.

The rearrangement joins TRBV16 to TRBJ2-1; D unresolved. The ends were cut back, 2 bases at V and 7 bases at J, with 6 bases in the middle. The CDR3 spans 12 residues. Germline V lookup: CDR1 KGHSY, CDR2 FQNENV. CDR3: CASSQLGNEQFF. The DNA for the CDR3 is TGTGCCAGCAGCCAACTGGGAAATGAGCAGTTCTTC.

About this clone itself: Other DNA sequences of this sample code for an identical CDR3. V is TRBV5-1 and J is TRBJ2-3, with D unresolved. The CDR3 is 12 amino acids. V dropped 4 bases and J dropped 6 bases, with 9 bases sitting between them. Germline V gene sequence: CDR1 SGHRS, CDR2 YFSETQ. CDR3 amino acids: CASSLDTDTQYF. The CDR3 DNA sequence: TGCGCCAGCAGCCTAGACACCGATACGCAGTATTTT.

The chain links TRBV4-3 to TRBJ1-2; D is possibly TRBD1 (5 bases). CDR3 size: 16 residues. Trimming removed 0 bases from V and 5 bases from J, with 16 bases in between. CDR1 LGHNA and CDR2 YSLEER come from the germline V gene. The CDR3 sequence is CASSQDLSLGGYGYTF. CDR3 coding DNA: TGCGCCAGCAGCCAAGATCTCAGTCTGGGGGGATATGGCTACACCTTC.